This T cell receptor beta chain stems from a study of blood T cell repertoires in COVID-19. Study information: Italy, Spain and the United States were the sources of the convalescent and acute COVID-19 samples. Sources were T cells, B-cell-depleted T cells, or PBMCs; the material itself was cDNA or gDNA.

V was shortened by 1 base and J by 4 bases, with 13 bases between the two germline ends. There are 15 residues in the CDR3. CDR1 is LGHDT, CDR2 YNNKEL, per germline (reference sequence). This clone turned up a few times. The authors' processing: Estimates of nucleated cell counts were drawn from the amplification of reference gene primers. Using immunoSEQ multiplex PCR, the repertoire was profiled, and TCRdb retains in-frame clones only, with some absent. V and J calls and clone size are those listed in that table; D and trimming were worked out from the DNA. The sample contains some 96,000 clones, approximately 86% of which appear only once.

The V gene is TRBV3-1 (or the pseudogene TRBV3-2), the J gene TRBJ1-1; a possible D gene is TRBD1 (6 bases). The sample comprised peripheral blood. The TCR comes from a man over 45 with acute or convalescent COVID-19. This CDR3 reads CASSQGDWGPTEAFF. For the CDR3, the DNA is TGTGCCAGCAGCCAAGGAGATTGGGGGCCCACTGAAGCTTTCTTT.